This entry lists 2 T cell receptor beta chains sequenced from one sample in a study of regulatory T cells in long-lasting Graves disease. Researchers made TCR beta libraries by using iRepertoire HTBI primers and running Arm-PCR on CDR3 regions. TCRdb redid the calling of the multiplex PCR reads with MiXCR, one entry per CDR3 protein. The repertoire consists of about 470,000 distinct CDR3 sequences, with 20% to 25% occurring once and the leading ten covering roughly 8%. Noted time point: persistent/refractory GD, antithyroid drugs over 5 years with positive TRAb. Making the TCR library involved RNA that had been extracted from PBMCs. The input for sequencing was peripheral blood mononuclear cells (PBMCs), taken when the disease was refractory, from a patient treated with antithyroid drugs. The receptors were sampled from a female donor with Graves disease.

The V call is TRBV6-2 or TRBV6-3, the J call TRBJ2-7, with 11 bases fitting TRBD2. CDR1 is MNHEY, CDR2 SVGEGT, per germline. This CDR3 contains 16 residues. Trimming took 1 base from V and 5 from J; bases not matched to a gene: 7. The CDR3 sequence: CASSYLTSGSLNEQYF. The DNA of the CDR3 is TGTGCCAGCAGTTACTTAACTAGCGGGAGCCTCAACGAGCAGTACTTC.

The chain recombines TRBV14 with TRBJ1-6; unclear D gene. V was trimmed by 3 bases and J by 7 bases, leaving 10 bases between them. This CDR3 comprises 14 residues. Looked up from germline, CDR1 is SGHDN and CDR2 is FVKESK. The CDR3, as DNA: TGTGCCAGCAGCCACAACAGTGCCAATTCACCCCTCCACTTT. It codes for CASSHNSANSPLHF.